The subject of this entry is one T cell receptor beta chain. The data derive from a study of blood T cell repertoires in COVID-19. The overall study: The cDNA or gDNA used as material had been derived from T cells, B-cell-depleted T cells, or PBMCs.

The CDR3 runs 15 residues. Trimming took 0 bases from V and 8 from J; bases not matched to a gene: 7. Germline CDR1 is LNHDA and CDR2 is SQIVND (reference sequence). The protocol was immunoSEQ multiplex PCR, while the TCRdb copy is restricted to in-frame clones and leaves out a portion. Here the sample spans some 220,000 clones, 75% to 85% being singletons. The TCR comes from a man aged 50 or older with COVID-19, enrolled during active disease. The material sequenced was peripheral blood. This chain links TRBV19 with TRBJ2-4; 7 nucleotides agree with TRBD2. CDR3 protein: CASSIDGRGGDIQYF. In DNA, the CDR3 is TGTGCCAGTAGTATAGATGGTAGGGGAGGGGACATTCAGTACTTC.